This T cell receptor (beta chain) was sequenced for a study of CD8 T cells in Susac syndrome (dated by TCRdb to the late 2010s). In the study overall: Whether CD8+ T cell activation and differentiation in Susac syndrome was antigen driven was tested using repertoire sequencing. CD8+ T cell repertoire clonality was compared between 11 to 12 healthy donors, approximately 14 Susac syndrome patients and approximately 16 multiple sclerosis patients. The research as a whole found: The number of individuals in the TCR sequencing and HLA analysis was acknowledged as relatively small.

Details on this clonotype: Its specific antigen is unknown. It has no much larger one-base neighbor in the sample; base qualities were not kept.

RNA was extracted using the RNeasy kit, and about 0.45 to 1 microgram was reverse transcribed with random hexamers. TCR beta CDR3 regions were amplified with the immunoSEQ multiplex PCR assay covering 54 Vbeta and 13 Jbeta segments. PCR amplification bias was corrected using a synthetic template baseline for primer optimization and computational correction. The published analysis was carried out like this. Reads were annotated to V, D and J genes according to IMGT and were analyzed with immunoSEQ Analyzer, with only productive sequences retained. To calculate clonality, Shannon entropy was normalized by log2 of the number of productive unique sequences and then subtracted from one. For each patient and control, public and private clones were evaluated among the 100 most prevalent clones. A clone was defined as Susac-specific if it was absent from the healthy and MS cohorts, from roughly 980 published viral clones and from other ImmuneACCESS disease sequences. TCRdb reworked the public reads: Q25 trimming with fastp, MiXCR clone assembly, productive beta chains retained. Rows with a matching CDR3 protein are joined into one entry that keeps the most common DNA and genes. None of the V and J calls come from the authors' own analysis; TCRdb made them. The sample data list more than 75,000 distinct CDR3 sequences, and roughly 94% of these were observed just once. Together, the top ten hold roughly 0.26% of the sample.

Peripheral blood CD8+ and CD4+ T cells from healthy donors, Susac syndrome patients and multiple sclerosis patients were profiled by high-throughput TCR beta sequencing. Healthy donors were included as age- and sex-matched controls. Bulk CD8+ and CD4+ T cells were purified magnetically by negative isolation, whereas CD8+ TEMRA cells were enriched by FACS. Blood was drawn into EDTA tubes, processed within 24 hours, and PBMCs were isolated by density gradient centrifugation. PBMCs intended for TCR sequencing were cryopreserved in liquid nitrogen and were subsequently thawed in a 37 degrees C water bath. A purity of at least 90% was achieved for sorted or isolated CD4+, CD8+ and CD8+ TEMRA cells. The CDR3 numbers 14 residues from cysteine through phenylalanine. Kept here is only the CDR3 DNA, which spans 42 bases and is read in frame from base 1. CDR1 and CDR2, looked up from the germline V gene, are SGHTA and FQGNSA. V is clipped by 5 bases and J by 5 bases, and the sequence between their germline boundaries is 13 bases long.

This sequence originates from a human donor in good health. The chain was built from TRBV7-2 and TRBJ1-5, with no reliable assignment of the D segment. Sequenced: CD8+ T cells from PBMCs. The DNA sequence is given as TGTGCCAGCAGCCCATCGGTGGCGGATCAGCCCCAGCATTTT. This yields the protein CASSPSVADQPQHF.